These 29 T cell receptor beta chains were all obtained from the same sample, sequenced in a study of blood T cell repertoires in COVID-19. Clones were read by immunoSEQ multiplex PCR, and TCRdb kept only the in-frame ones, dropping some. The sample holds roughly 74,000 clones; around nine tenths are singletons and the top ten take around 2.5%. The sample was peripheral blood. The receptor set was obtained from a man aged 65-85 years with active or convalescent COVID-19.

Written as DNA, the CDR3 is TGTGCCAGCAGCACGATACCGACAGGGCGGAAAAATGAAAAACTGTTTTTT. It encodes CASSTIPTGRKNEKLFF. The chain carries TRBV11-2 and TRBJ1-4; 7 bases agree with TRBD1. In germline, CDR1 is SGHAT, CDR2 FQNNGV. V lost 5 bases and J lost 5; bases outside the gene matches: 14. The CDR3 contains 17 residues.

The chain has TRBV6-2 or TRBV6-3 and TRBJ1-5, with 7 nucleotides matching TRBD1. The germline CDR1 and CDR2 sequences are MNHEY and SVGEGT. This CDR3 contains 15 residues. V dropped 6 bases and J dropped 0; count of bases not matched to a gene: 5. In DNA form, the CDR3 reads TGTGCCAGCAGCCCTACAGGGGTTAGCAATCAGCCCCAGCATTTT. This encodes CASSPTGVSNQPQHF.

The V gene is TRBV18, the J gene TRBJ2-2, with 8 positions matching TRBD1. Germline V gene lookup returns CDR1 KGHSH and CDR2 LQKENI. This CDR3 region has 15 residues. V lost 5 bases to trimming and J lost 4 bases; unmatched junction nucleotides: 6. CDR3 sequence reads: CASSSGTGVTGELFF. The CDR3 region has the DNA TGTGCCAGCTCATCCGGGACAGGTGTCACCGGGGAGCTGTTTTTT.

The chain employs TRBV2 and TRBJ2-6, with D maybe TRBD1 (6 bases). The CDR3 sequence is 16 residues long. Germline assignment: CDR1 SNHLY and CDR2 FYNNEI. Trimming cost V 7 bases and J 0 bases, with 13 bases left between them. The CDR3 bases are TGTGCCAGCACACACGACAGGCCCTCTGGGGCCAACGTCCTGACTTTC. Its protein is CASTHDRPSGANVLTF.

The chain links TRBV5-1 to TRBJ2-3; 11 nucleotides match TRBD1. This CDR3 spans 14 amino acids. J lost 6 bases, V lost 5 bases, and 5 bases had no gene match. Germline V lookup: CDR1 SGHRS, CDR2 YFSETQ. This CDR3 is CASRRTGGVDTQYF. CDR3 nucleotides: TGCGCCAGCAGACGGACAGGGGGCGTGGATACGCAGTATTTT.

This chain joins TRBV5-4 and TRBJ2-5; a weak D match, TRBD2 (5 bases). Trimming pared 3 bases from V and 5 bases from J, leaving 8 bases between. The CDR3 covers 12 residues. Germline CDR1 is SGHNT and CDR2 is YYREEE (reference sequence). The CDR3 here is CASSWERETQYF. CDR3 nucleotides: TGTGCCAGCAGCTGGGAGCGGGAGACCCAGTACTTC.

The chain couples TRBV10-3 to TRBJ2-7; D is perhaps TRBD1 (6 bases). The V end lost 4 bases, the J end lost 2 bases, and 18 bases lay between the germline ends. CDR1 is ENHRY and CDR2 is SYGVKD in the germline V gene. This CDR3 contains 16 residues. This chain's CDR3 is CAISGQNGQLTYEQYF. CDR3 bases: TGTGCCATCAGTGGACAGAACGGACAGTTAACCTACGAGCAGTACTTC.

The rearrangement uses TRBV6-5 and TRBJ1-6; D perhaps matches TRBD1 (6 bases). Germline loops: CDR1 MNHEY, CDR2 SVGAGI. There are 14 residues in the CDR3. V lost 6 bases, J lost 9 bases, and 15 bases lay in between. Here the CDR3 reads CASSLLGGSSPLHF. The CDR3 coding sequence is TGTGCCAGCAGCCTCTTAGGGGGTAGTTCACCCCTCCACTTT.

This clone turned up a few times. The rearrangement uses TRBV15 and TRBJ2-1; TRBD2 matches at 7 bases. Unmatched junction bases numbered 6, after V lost 0 bases and J lost 4 bases. The CDR3 extends over 16 amino acids. The germline V gene has CDR1 LNHNV and CDR2 YYDKDF (reference sequence). This chain's CDR3 is CATSRDVGGIYNEQFF. DNA for the CDR3: TGTGCCACCAGCAGAGATGTGGGGGGGATTTACAATGAGCAGTTCTTC.

The genes are TRBV7-8 and TRBJ1-5, with D perhaps TRBD1 (5 bases). CDR3 length: 14 amino acids. The germline gives CDR1 SGHVS, CDR2 FQNEAQ. V was pared by 5 bases and J by 8 bases, with 16 bases between. In DNA form, the CDR3 reads TGTGCCAGCAGCCCGGCGGGGGGTGTTAAGCCCCAGCATTTT. It is translated as CASSPAGGVKPQHF.

This sequence joins TRBV6-5 and TRBJ1-1, with TRBD1 matching 7 bases. Germline-derived CDR1 and CDR2 are MNHEY and SVGAGI. The CDR3 loop spans 14 amino acids. The junction had 0 bases not matched to a gene; V was cut back by 2 bases and J by 0 bases. CDR3 DNA sequence: TGTGCCAGCAGTTACGGGACAGTGAACACTGAAGCTTTCTTT. Translated, it gives CASSYGTVNTEAFF.

This chain connects TRBV6-4 to TRBJ2-3; D is possibly TRBD2 (6 bases). V was clipped by 5 bases and J by 0 bases, with 6 bases between them. The V gene's germline CDR1 is MRHNA and CDR2 SNTAGT. The CDR3 contains 13 residues. CDR3 DNA: TGTGCCAGCAGTCGGGGGAGCACAGATACGCAGTATTTT. Amino acid sequence: CASSRGSTDTQYF.

V usage is TRBV14 and J usage is TRBJ1-6, with D perhaps matching TRBD1 (6 bases). Trimming shortened V by 5 bases and J by 10 bases, and 15 bases separated the two germline ends. There are 14 residues in the CDR3. Germline V gene sequence: CDR1 SGHDN, CDR2 FVKESK. The CDR3 region is CASSIYRDRSPLHF. CDR3 DNA sequence: TGTGCCAGCAGCATCTACAGGGATCGGTCACCCCTCCACTTT. The full variable domain, with the rest looked up from reference TRBV14 and TRBJ1-6, is EAGVTQFPSHSVIEKGQTVTLRCDPISGHDNLYWYRRVMGKEIKFLLHFVKESKQDESGMPNNRFLAERTGGTYSTLKVQPAELEDSGVYFCASSIYRDRSPLHFGNGTRLTVT.

The chain recombines TRBV18 with TRBJ1-5; a weak D match, TRBD1 (6 bases). V was trimmed by 6 bases and J by 1 base, leaving 10 bases between them. Germline CDR1 KGHSH, CDR2 LQKENI. The CDR3 runs to 14 residues. The CDR3, as DNA: TGTGCCAGCTCTCACAGGGACAGCAATCAGCCCCAGCATTTT. Translation gives CASSHRDSNQPQHF.

The CDR3 spells CASSFSSYNEQFF. The CDR3 DNA is TGTGCCAGCAGCTTCAGCTCCTACAATGAGCAGTTCTTC. This sequence joins TRBV9 and TRBJ2-1; D uncertain. Germline V CDR1 and CDR2: SGDLS, YYNGEE. The CDR3 totals 13 residues. V lost 4 bases, J lost 0 bases, and 5 bases lay in between.

The chain employs TRBV9 and TRBJ2-5, with TRBD1 matching over 9 bases. This CDR3 contains 16 residues. The junction had 10 bases not matched to a gene; V was cut back by 2 bases and J by 5 bases. CDR1 SGDLS and CDR2 YYNGEE come from the germline V gene. This chain's CDR3 is CASSVTGGGGGETQYF. The CDR3 coding sequence is TGTGCCAGCAGCGTTACAGGGGGCGGAGGGGGTGAGACCCAGTACTTC.

This clone was seen a single time. This sequence joins TRBV29-1 and TRBJ2-7; 7 nucleotides align to TRBD1. The V gene end was trimmed by 6 bases and the J gene end by 1 base; junction bases not matched to a gene: 9. There are 14 residues in the CDR3. CDR1 SQVTM and CDR2 ANQGSEA come from the germline V gene. CDR3 bases: TGCAGCGTACAGGGGCTAGGCCTTTCCTACGAGCAGTACTTC. Translation: CSVQGLGLSYEQYF.

The V and J genes are TRBV3-1 (or the pseudogene TRBV3-2) and TRBJ2-3, with D possibly being TRBD2 (5 bases). The CDR3 is made up of 12 amino acids. Trimming removed 2 bases from V and 8 bases from J, with 8 bases in between. Germline V CDR1 and CDR2: LGHDT, YNNKEL (reference sequence). As DNA, the CDR3 is TGTGCCAGCAGCCAACGGGAAAGTACGCAGTATTTT. This gives the protein CASSQRESTQYF.

The chain joins TRBV7-2 to TRBJ2-5; D might be TRBD2 (5 bases). Between the trimmed V and J ends, which lost 1 base and 2 bases, there was a span of 8 bases. Per germline, CDR1 SGHTA and CDR2 FQGNSA. This CDR3 is 14 amino acids long. CDR3 loop: CASSLGEPQETQYF. The CDR3 nucleotides are TGTGCCAGCAGCTTAGGGGAGCCTCAAGAGACCCAGTACTTC.

The chain has TRBV5-8 and TRBJ2-1; 8 bases are shared with TRBD1. Germline CDR1 is SGHTS and CDR2 is YDEGEE. CDR3 size: 15 residues. V dropped 1 base and J dropped 6; count of bases not matched to a gene: 6. The CDR3 spells CASSLRQGQGNEQFF. The DNA of the CDR3 is TGTGCCAGCAGCTTGCGACAGGGGCAGGGCAATGAGCAGTTCTTC.

This chain links TRBV5-1 with TRBJ1-5; D may be TRBD1 (5 bases). V was clipped by 4 bases and J by 5 bases, with 13 bases between them. From germline, CDR1 is SGHRS and CDR2 YFSETQ. This CDR3 is built from 14 residues. The CDR3 is CASSLAGGYQPQHF. The CDR3 DNA reads as TGCGCCAGCAGCCTTGCCGGGGGGTATCAGCCCCAGCATTTT.

This chain uses TRBV4-2 with TRBJ2-1; D not resolved. V gave up 1 base and J gave up 1 base, with 11 bases separating them. Germline CDR1 LGHNA, CDR2 YNFKEQ. The CDR3 loop spans 16 amino acids. CDR3 residues: CASSQVRGPSYNEQFF. The CDR3 nucleotides are TGTGCCAGCAGCCAAGTAAGAGGTCCGTCCTACAATGAGCAGTTCTTC.

The chain links TRBV19 to TRBJ1-4, with D unresolved. Looked up from germline, CDR1 is LNHDA and CDR2 is SQIVND (reference sequence). Trimming pared 4 bases from V and 10 bases from J, leaving 13 bases between. This CDR3 contains 13 residues. The CDR3 is CASSTERAGKLFF. For the CDR3, the DNA is TGTGCCAGTAGTACCGAGAGGGCCGGAAAACTGTTTTTT.

The rearrangement uses TRBV15 and TRBJ1-2; no definite D call. CDR3 length: 12 residues. Germline V lookup: CDR1 LNHNV, CDR2 YYDKDF (reference sequence). V lost 0 bases and J lost 8, with 7 bases in between. As DNA, the CDR3 is TGTGCCACCAGCAGAGATAATGGCGGCTACACCTTC. Protein product: CATSRDNGGYTF.

The genes are TRBV5-6 and TRBJ1-6; D gene unclear. Trimming cost V 7 bases and J 9 bases, with 20 bases left between them. The CDR3 is made up of 15 amino acids. The germline V gene encodes CDR1 SGHDT and CDR2 YYEEEE. DNA of the CDR3: TGTGCCAGCCAAGGATTTGATGGGCTGCCTTCACCCCTCCACTTT. The encoded protein is CASQGFDGLPSPLHF.

The chain links TRBV18 to TRBJ2-5, with a tentative D call TRBD1 (6 bases). V was trimmed by 5 bases and J by 5 bases, leaving 15 bases between them. The CDR3 runs 14 residues. CDR1 KGHSH and CDR2 LQKENI come from the germline V gene. CDR3 sequence reads: CASSSLQGSETQYF. The CDR3 DNA is TGTGCCAGCTCAAGTCTACAGGGTTCGGAGACCCAGTACTTC. The whole variable domain, filled in from reference TRBV18 and TRBJ2-5, reads NAGVMQNPRHLVRRRGQEARLRCSPMKGHSHVYWYRQLPEEGLKFMVYLQKENIIDESGMPKERFSAEFPKEGPSILRIQQVVRGDSAAYFCASSSLQGSETQYFGPGTRLLVL.

The chain has TRBV6-5 and TRBJ2-7; the D gene is possibly TRBD1 (6 bases). The CDR3 has 12 amino acids. V lost 6 bases and J lost 3, with 9 bases in between. CDR1 is MNHEY, CDR2 SVGAGI, per germline. Here the CDR3 reads CASSRGDYEQYF. The DNA for the CDR3 is TGTGCCAGCAGCAGGGGTGACTACGAGCAGTACTTC.

This chain links TRBV20-1 with TRBJ2-3; 9 bases match TRBD2. The CDR3 runs 17 residues. Losses at the gene ends were 3 bases for V and 3 bases for J; bases not matched to a gene: 13. Germline-derived CDR1 and CDR2 are DFQATT and SNEGSKA (reference sequence). CDR3 DNA: TGCAGTGCTAGTTCGGCTAGCGGGACGGAGGTGACAGATACGCAGTATTTT. Its protein is CSASSASGTEVTDTQYF.

The V and J genes are TRBV6-6 and TRBJ2-7; 8 bases line up with TRBD2. The V segment lost 9 bases and the J segment 4 bases; nucleotides outside the gene matches: 8. Germline values: CDR1 MNHNY, CDR2 SVGAGI (reference sequence). The CDR3 has 13 amino acids. The CDR3 here is CASQSSGGYEQYF. The CDR3, as DNA: TGTGCCAGTCAATCCAGCGGGGGTTACGAGCAGTACTTC.